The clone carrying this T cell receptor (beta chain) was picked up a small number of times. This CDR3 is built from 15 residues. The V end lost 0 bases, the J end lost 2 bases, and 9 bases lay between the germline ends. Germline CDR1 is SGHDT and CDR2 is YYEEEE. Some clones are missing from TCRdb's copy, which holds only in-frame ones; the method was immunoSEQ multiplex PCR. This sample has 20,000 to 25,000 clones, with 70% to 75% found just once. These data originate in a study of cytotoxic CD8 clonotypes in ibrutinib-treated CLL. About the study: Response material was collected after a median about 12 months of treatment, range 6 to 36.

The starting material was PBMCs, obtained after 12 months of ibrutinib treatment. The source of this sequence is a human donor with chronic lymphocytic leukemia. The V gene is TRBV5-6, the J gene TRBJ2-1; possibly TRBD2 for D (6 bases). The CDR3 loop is CASSLGEAAYNEQFF. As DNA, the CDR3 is TGTGCCAGCAGCTTGGGGGAGGCAGCCTACAATGAGCAGTTCTTC.